This paragraph reports one T cell receptor beta chain. Antigen unknown. This same CDR3 is encoded by further DNA sequences in the sample. Repertoires were generated with immunoSEQ multiplex PCR, while TCRdb's copy carries only in-frame clones and drops some. The sample shows more than 2,000,000 clones, 90% to 95% of them seen only once. These data belong to a study of shared clonotypes between healthy human individuals. Study outcomes and limitations: Owing to a small donor count, the genetic and exposure-history diversity represented was limited. An anticipated effect of sequencing depth on clonotype sharing among donors was recognized.

V lost 0 bases, J lost 3 bases, and 3 bases stayed unmatched. This CDR3 has 16 amino acids. CDR1 SGHRS and CDR2 YFSETQ come from the germline V gene. This chain links TRBV5-1 with TRBJ2-7; TRBD2 matches at 13 bases. The sequencing input was naive CD4+ T cells sorted from blood. As to subset: CD45RA+ positively selected. The receptor's source is a young man in good health. This CDR3 is CASSLGGTSGIYEQYF. The CDR3 nucleotides read TGCGCCAGCAGCTTGGGAGGGACTAGCGGGATCTACGAGCAGTACTTC.